This T cell receptor (beta chain) was recovered during a study of T cell responses to AZD1222 COVID-19 vaccine. Study results and limitations: Only a handful of people who got AZD1222 tested seropositive at baseline. Every sample of the repertoires postdated the peak T cell response. Unmutated regions of variants are reportedly targeted by nearly half of spike-specific TCRs.

A note on this clone: Its antigen remains unidentified.

The CDR3 totals 15 residues. Germline trimming cut 5 bases from V and 2 bases from J; bases unmatched to any gene: 8. Per germline, CDR1 SGHAT and CDR2 FQNNGV. Sequencing was performed with immunoSEQ multiplex PCR; in TCRdb, only in-frame clones are kept and a portion is missing. The table records about 69,000 clones, around 86% of them present only once. The V gene is TRBV11-2, the J gene TRBJ2-7, with 8 bases fitting TRBD1. Sequencing used peripheral blood, obtained on day 0 of AZD1222 vaccination. The clonotype originates from an adult in good health. The CDR3 protein is CASSPRRDRTYEQYF. The CDR3 coding sequence is TGTGCCAGCAGCCCTAGGCGGGACAGGACCTACGAGCAGTACTTC.